Shown below are 22 T cell receptor beta chains from a single sample sequenced in a study of shared clonotypes between healthy human individuals. Profiling relied on immunoSEQ multiplex PCR, and the TCRdb table lists in-frame clones only, not all of them. The repertoire holds some 470,000 clones, with over 60% as singletons. The sample taken for sequencing was PBMCs. The receptors were sampled from a woman aged 40-49 years in good health. Some clones in this sample may be carry-over from other donors' samples.

Concerning this clone itself: The sample has other DNA sequences that encode this CDR3 too. The chain employs TRBV29-1 and TRBJ2-1, with 7 bases matching TRBD2. Germline trimming cut 4 bases from V and 0 bases from J; bases unmatched to any gene: 0. The CDR3 is 13 amino acids. Per germline, CDR1 SQVTM and CDR2 ANQGSEA. The CDR3 loop reads CSVGGSSYNEQFF. DNA of the CDR3: TGCAGCGTTGGCGGGAGCTCCTACAATGAGCAGTTCTTC.

This sequence joins TRBV5-4 and TRBJ2-1, with D possibly called TRBD1 or TRBD2 (5 bases each). Trimming removed 4 bases from V and 10 bases from J, with 12 bases in between. This CDR3 is built from 12 residues. Germline CDR1 is SGHNT and CDR2 is YYREEE (reference sequence). CDR3 DNA sequence: TGTGCCAGCAGCCGGGACGTCGGGGAGCAGTTCTTC. Its translation is CASSRDVGEQFF. Full variable domain (outside the CDR3, taken from reference TRBV5-4 and TRBJ2-1): ETGVTQSPTHLIKTRGQQVTLRCSSQSGHNTVSWYQQALGQGPQFIFQYYREEENGRGNFPPRFSGLQFPNYSSELNVNALELDDSALYLCASSRDVGEQFFGPGTRLTVL.

The chain recombines TRBV6-6 with TRBJ2-7; D assignment may be TRBD1 or TRBD2 (5 bases each). The germline V and J ends were trimmed by 6 bases and 6 bases, with 18 bases remaining between them. The CDR3 has 14 amino acids. Germline CDR1 reads MNHNY; CDR2 reads SVGAGI (reference sequence). The CDR3 loop is CASSAGTPASEQYF. As DNA, the CDR3 is TGTGCCAGCAGCGCCGGGACCCCTGCCTCCGAGCAGTACTTC.

The chain links TRBV28 to TRBJ2-1; TRBD1 matches at 9 bases. Germline assignment: CDR1 MDHEN and CDR2 SYDVKM. V was clipped by 5 bases and J by 2 bases; unmatched bases: 7. The CDR3 loop spans 16 amino acids. The CDR3 DNA follows: TGTGCCAGCAGTGGGGGGGACAGGGTAACCTACAATGAGCAGTTCTTC. Encoded protein: CASSGGDRVTYNEQFF.

The rearrangement joins TRBV5-1 to TRBJ1-2; D ambiguous. The CDR3 contains 14 residues. V was pared by 0 bases and J by 6 bases, with 12 bases between. CDR1 is SGHRS, CDR2 YFSETQ, per germline. Here the CDR3 reads CASSLGLPRDGYTF. As DNA, the CDR3 is TGCGCCAGCAGCTTGGGTCTACCTAGGGATGGCTACACCTTC.

This rearrangement joins TRBV29-1 to TRBJ2-5; D remains ambiguous. The end of the DNA fits TRBJ2-7 better, so the J call may be wrong. The CDR3 totals 12 residues. Looked up from germline, CDR1 is SQVTM and CDR2 is ANQGSEA. CDR3 DNA sequence: TGCAGCGTTATAGGTTCTTCCTACGAGCAGTACTTC. The encoded protein is CSVIGSSYEQYF.

As DNA, the CDR3 is TGTGCCAGCAGTTTATCCCGCAGGTTTATGAACACTGAAGCTTTCTTT. Amino acids: CASSLSRRFMNTEAFF. The rearrangement links TRBV27 to TRBJ1-1, with D unresolved. The CDR3 is made up of 16 amino acids. Between the trimmed V and J ends, which lost 0 bases and 0 bases, there was a span of 11 bases. Germline V gene sequence: CDR1 MNHEY, CDR2 SMNVEV (reference sequence).

The chain couples TRBV6-4 to TRBJ2-3; 7 positions match TRBD2. V gave up 7 bases and J gave up 2 bases; unmatched junction bases: 15. The CDR3 length is 17 residues. CDR1 and CDR2 (germline): MRHNA, SNTAGT. CDR3 nucleotides: TGTGCCAGCACCGCCCAGGTGCGGGAGTGGTCCACAGATACGCAGTATTTT. It specifies CASTAQVREWSTDTQYF.

Of note for this clone: A much more abundant neighbour one base away suggests this may be a read error. The chain links TRBV28 to TRBJ2-7; 7 bases are shared with TRBD1. V shed 3 bases and J 2 bases; nucleotides not matched to a gene: 16. The V gene's germline CDR1 is MDHEN and CDR2 SYDVKM. The CDR3 is 18 residues long. CDR3 bases: TGTGCCAGCAGTTTTTACGGTAACAGGGGCCCTCGAGCCTACGAGCAGTACTTC. Translation gives CASSFYGNRGPRAYEQYF.

V gene TRBV1 combines with J gene TRBJ2-1; the table gives TRBD2 as D, unverified against the DNA. TRBV1 is annotated as a pseudogene. This CDR3 spans 10 amino acids. The CDR3 coding sequence is TGCACCACCCAGCGGGTTGAGCAGTTCTTC. Amino acids: CTTQRVEQFF.

This rearrangement joins TRBV5-6 to TRBJ1-1; 10 bases line up with TRBD1. CDR1 SGHDT and CDR2 YYEEEE come from the germline V gene. V shed 3 bases and J 5 bases; nucleotides not matched to a gene: 10. CDR3 size: 16 residues. CDR3 region: CASSSHRTGGRTEAFF. In nucleotides, the CDR3 is TGTGCCAGCAGCTCCCATAGGACAGGGGGGAGGACTGAAGCTTTCTTT.

The sample holds many counts of this clone. CDR3 region: CASSFSGSSYNEQFF. DNA of the CDR3: TGTGCCAGCAGCTTTAGCGGGAGCTCCTACAATGAGCAGTTCTTC. J is TRBJ2-1 and V is TRBV7-2, with TRBD2 matching over 9 bases. Per the germline V gene, CDR1 is SGHTA and CDR2 is FQGNSA. The V gene end was trimmed by 3 bases and the J gene end by 0 bases; junction bases not matched to a gene: 0. The CDR3 loop spans 15 amino acids.

Details on this clone: This sequence may be a read error, since a much larger clone differs from it by one base. J is TRBJ2-2 and V is TRBV2; D unresolved. The CDR3 is 11 amino acids. Looked up from germline, CDR1 is SNHLY and CDR2 is FYNNEI. Trimming took off 3 bases at V and 4 bases at J, with 0 bases between the two ends. The DNA of the CDR3 is TGTGCCAGCAGTGACACCGGGGAGCTGTTTTTT. Its translation: CASSDTGELFF.

The rearrangement uses TRBV7-8 and TRBJ2-3; 9 nucleotides align to TRBD2. V shed 3 bases, J shed 3 bases, and the junction held 4 bases outside the gene matches. The CDR3 consists of 15 residues. Germline CDR1 SGHVS, CDR2 FQNEAQ. This CDR3 is CASSFAGGPTDTQYF. The CDR3, as DNA: TGTGCCAGCAGCTTTGCGGGAGGGCCGACAGATACGCAGTATTTT. Based on the CDR3 plus reference TRBV7-8 and TRBJ2-3, the full variable domain is GAGVSQSPRYKVAKRGQDVALRCDPISGHVSLFWYQQALGQGPEFLTYFQNEAQLDKSGLPSDRFFAERPEGSVSTLKIQRTQQEDSAVYLCASSFAGGPTDTQYFGPGTRLTVL.

This clone was picked up one time. The chain links TRBV2 to TRBJ2-7, with D perhaps matching TRBD1 or TRBD2 (5 bases each). Germline V gene lookup returns CDR1 SNHLY and CDR2 FYNNEI. This CDR3 is built from 14 residues. Trimming removed 6 bases at V and 2 bases at J, with 14 bases between. CDR3 nucleotide sequence: TGTGCCAGCAGAGCGACAGAGGGCACCTACGAGCAGTACTTC. It encodes CASRATEGTYEQYF.

CDR3 in amino acids: CAWSLGLADQPQHF. CDR3 coding DNA: TGTGCCTGGAGTCTGGGACTGGCGGATCAGCCCCAGCATTTT. The V gene is TRBV30, the J gene TRBJ1-5, with D possibly TRBD1 on 5 matching bases. Germline V lookup: CDR1 GTSNPN, CDR2 SVGIG (reference sequence). Deletions cut 2 bases from V and 5 bases from J, with 13 bases between. This CDR3 has 14 residues.

In this sample, this clone turned up a few times. The chain joins TRBV28 to TRBJ1-2, with 7 bases identical to TRBD1. V shed 5 bases and J 8 bases; nucleotides not matched to a gene: 8. The length of the CDR3 is 13 residues. In germline, CDR1 is MDHEN, CDR2 SYDVKM. CDR3 amino acids: CASSKQVRGGYTF. CDR3 nucleotides: TGTGCCAGCAGTAAGCAGGTCAGGGGGGGCTACACCTTC.

The J gene is TRBJ1-4, the V gene TRBV2; D is unresolved. CDR1 is SNHLY and CDR2 is FYNNEI in the germline V gene. The CDR3 has 14 residues. V was trimmed by 2 bases and J by 8 bases, leaving 12 bases between them. CDR3 amino acids: CASSETRKEEKLFF. The CDR3 nucleotides read TGTGCCAGCAGTGAAACCAGAAAGGAGGAAAAACTGTTTTTT.

V and J are TRBV14 and TRBJ2-7, with D possibly called TRBD1 or TRBD2 (5 bases each). CDR1 is SGHDN, CDR2 FVKESK, per germline. This CDR3 spans 14 amino acids. Trimming cost V 3 bases and J 5 bases, with 14 bases left between them. CDR3 sequence: CASSHGHGGHEQYF. In DNA form, the CDR3 reads TGTGCCAGCAGCCATGGACATGGGGGACACGAGCAGTACTTC. The full variable domain, in which reference TRBV14 and TRBJ2-7 provide the parts outside the CDR3, is EAGVTQFPSHSVIEKGQTVTLRCDPISGHDNLYWYRRVMGKEIKFLLHFVKESKQDESGMPNNRFLAERTGGTYSTLKVQPAELEDSGVYFCASSHGHGGHEQYFGPGTRLTVT.

In DNA, the CDR3 is TGTGCCAGCAGTTTTCTAGGGACGGCTAGGGAGCAGTACTTC. Protein sequence: CASSFLGTAREQYF. The chain has TRBV27 and TRBJ2-7, with D possibly called TRBD1 or TRBD2 (5 bases each). Deletions cut 3 bases from V and 7 bases from J, with 16 bases between. CDR3 length: 14 residues. CDR1 is MNHEY and CDR2 is SMNVEV in the germline V gene (reference sequence).

This clone was recorded at least ten times. The genes are TRBV6-1 and TRBJ1-3, with a possible D match to TRBD1 (5 bases). Germline lookup yields CDR1 MNHNS and CDR2 SASEGT. Trimming removed 4 bases at V and 1 base at J, with 11 bases between. The CDR3 covers 15 residues. The CDR3 DNA follows: TGTGCCAGCAGTGGGGGGATCGCGTCTGGAAACACCATATATTTT. It is translated as CASSGGIASGNTIYF.

The chain employs TRBV7-2 and TRBJ1-5, with D maybe TRBD1 (5 bases). This CDR3 has 14 residues. Trimming shortened V by 5 bases and J by 6 bases, and 14 bases separated the two germline ends. Germline-derived CDR1 and CDR2 are SGHTA and FQGNSA. CDR3 DNA: TGTGCCAGCAGCCAGGGACGGTCCCCTCAGCCCCAGCATTTT. This gives the protein CASSQGRSPQPQHF.